Listed below are T cell receptor beta chains from one sample, sequenced in a study of graft-versus-host responses after intestinal transplantation. Produced via immunoSEQ multiplex PCR; TCRdb's table is partial and in-frame only. The table includes about 96,000 clones, roughly 92% detected once. No antigen is known for these receptors. Specimen: unstimulated CD4+ T cells sorted from spleen or lymph node cells, collected before intestinal transplant. These receptor sequences come from a human donor who received an intestinal transplant. Each CDR3 is given with its conserved first and last residue. The D gene is left open where the match is weak. Some rows mark clone size as missing; the rest say once, few, many or name a class of expanded clone.

TRBV6-1	.	.	TRBJ1-6	CASSENRNYNSPLHF	TGTGCCAGCAGTGAGAACAGAAATTATAATTCACCCCTCCACTTT
TRBV7-9	.	.	TRBJ2-7	CASSLVPGTYEQYF	TGTGCCAGCAGCTTAGTTCCAGGTACCTACGAGCAGTACTTC
TRBV5-1	.	.	TRBJ1-4	CASSLEYVEEKLFF	TGCGCCAGCAGCTTGGAATACGTTGAGGAAAAACTGTTTTTT
TRBV28	TRBD2	.	TRBJ2-7	CASSSGGTTSGRTF	TGTGCCAGCAGTAGCGGGGGGACGACTAGCGGGAGAACGTTC
TRBV14	TRBD1	.	TRBJ1-1	CASSQPPGQGNTEAFF	TGTGCCAGCAGCCAACCCCCGGGACAGGGGAACACTGAAGCTTTCTTT
TRBV12-5	.	.	TRBJ1-5	CASALAGNQPQHF	TGTGCTAGTGCCCTCGCCGGGAATCAGCCCCAGCATTTT
TRBV7-2	.	.	TRBJ2-1	CASSELGGNEQFF	TGTGCCAGCAGCGAACTAGGGGGCAATGAGCAGTTCTTC
TRBV5-1	TRBD2	.	TRBJ2-5	CASSLTSGVKETQYF	TGCGCCAGCAGCTTGACGAGCGGGGTCAAAGAGACCCAGTACTTC
TRBV2	.	few	TRBJ1-1	CASSDYEGWTEAFF	TGTGCCAGCAGTGATTATGAGGGATGGACTGAAGCTTTCTTT
TRBV19	.	.	TRBJ1-1	CASSLMGGTEAFF	TGTGCCAGTAGTTTAATGGGGGGCACTGAAGCTTTCTTT
TRBV6-5	.	.	TRBJ1-5	CASGDTSNQPQHF	TGTGCCAGCGGGGACACCTCGAATCAGCCCCAGCATTTT
TRBV5-1	TRBD2	.	TRBJ2-7	CASSFSGGEQYF	TGCGCCAGCAGCTTTAGCGGGGGGGAGCAGTACTTC
TRBV27	TRBD2	.	TRBJ2-1	CASSSGLAGGEQFF	TGTGCCAGCAGTTCGGGACTAGCGGGAGGCGAGCAGTTCTTC
TRBV6-1	TRBD2	.	TRBJ2-3	CASRTSGRADTQYF	TGTGCCAGCAGGACTAGCGGGAGGGCAGATACGCAGTATTTT
TRBV5-1	.	.	TRBJ1-4	CASSLLGAEGEKLFF	TGCGCCAGCAGCCTGCTGGGGGCAGAAGGAGAAAAACTGTTTTTT
TRBV19	TRBD1	.	TRBJ2-7	CASSNHAGTDLYEQYF	TGTGCCAGTAGTAATCACGCCGGGACAGACCTCTACGAGCAGTACTTC
TRBV29-1	TRBD1	.	TRBJ2-3	CSVEQLTGVTDTQYF	TGCAGCGTCGAACAGCTGACAGGGGTCACAGATACGCAGTATTTT
TRBV28	TRBD1	.	TRBJ1-2	CATGGILAYGYTF	TGTGCCACAGGGGGGATCCTGGCCTATGGCTACACCTTC
TRBV27	.	.	TRBJ2-7	CASSLGGRGYEQYF	TGTGCCAGCAGTTTAGGAGGGAGAGGATACGAGCAGTACTTC
TRBV7-9	.	.	TRBJ2-5	CASSPLGQIREGQYF	TGTGCCAGCAGCCCTCTGGGGCAGATAAGAGAAGGCCAGTACTTC
TRBV5-4	TRBD1	.	TRBJ1-1	CASSLKQGRATEAFF	TGTGCCAGCAGCCTAAAACAGGGGCGAGCAACTGAAGCTTTCTTT
TRBV14	.	.	TRBJ1-1	CASSQDLPLMTEAFF	TGTGCCAGCAGCCAAGATCTTCCCCTTATGACTGAAGCTTTCTTT
TRBV5-1	TRBD2	.	TRBJ2-5	CASSLWTSGDQETQYF	TGCGCCAGCAGCTTGTGGACTAGCGGGGACCAAGAGACCCAGTACTTC
TRBV6-6	TRBD1	.	TRBJ1-5	CASSSPPGQGDQPQHF	TGTGCCAGCAGTTCGCCCCCGGGACAGGGAGATCAGCCCCAGCATTTT
TRBV11-2	TRBD1	once	TRBJ2-3	CASSLDPKPTGYTDTQYF	TGTGCCAGCAGCTTAGATCCCAAACCGACAGGGTACACAGATACGCAGTATTTT
TRBV15	.	.	TRBJ2-5	CATSRDRAGGETQYF	TGTGCCACCAGCAGAGATCGCGCGGGTGGAGAGACCCAGTACTTC
TRBV2	.	few	TRBJ2-1	CASLQGTGLNEQFF	TGTGCCAGCCTACAGGGAACTGGCCTTAATGAGCAGTTCTTC
TRBV6-6	TRBD2	.	TRBJ2-2	CASFGDYGELFF	TGTGCCAGCTTTGGGGACTACGGGGAGCTGTTTTTT
TRBV13	.	once	TRBJ2-7	CASSLGLPSSYEQYF	TGTGCCAGCAGCTTGGGACTTCCGAGCTCCTACGAGCAGTACTTC
TRBV5-1	.	.	TRBJ1-5	CASSSGQSNQPQHF	TGCGCCAGCAGCTCCGGACAGTCCAATCAGCCCCAGCATTTT
TRBV5-1	.	.	TRBJ1-2	CASSPSLQDLMGYGYTF	TGCGCCAGCAGCCCGAGCTTACAGGACCTCATGGGGTATGGCTACACCTTC
TRBV4-3	TRBD2	.	TRBJ2-3	CASSQLIAGVDTQYF	TGCGCCAGCAGCCAGCTCATAGCGGGGGTAGATACGCAGTATTTT
TRBV30	TRBD2	.	TRBJ2-1	CAWSLGSGAYNEQFF	TGTGCCTGGAGTCTTGGGAGCGGGGCTTACAATGAGCAGTTCTTC
TRBV11-2	.	.	TRBJ1-1	CASSLGTVRWTEAFF	TGTGCCAGCAGCTTAGGGACAGTCCGGTGGACTGAAGCTTTCTTT
TRBV29-1	.	.	TRBJ1-4	CSVRWQYEKLFF	TGCAGCGTTAGATGGCAGTACGAAAAACTGTTTTTT
TRBV7-8	.	.	TRBJ2-2	CASSLEYLGELFF	TGTGCCAGCAGCTTAGAATACTTGGGGGAGCTGTTTTTT
TRBV11-3	.	.	TRBJ2-5	CASSLGAQVETQYF	TGTGCCAGCAGCTTGGGAGCCCAGGTCGAGACCCAGTACTTC
TRBV6-6	.	.	TRBJ2-5	CASSGRRGNQETQYF	TGTGCCAGCAGCGGACGTAGGGGAAACCAAGAGACCCAGTACTTC
TRBV27	.	.	TRBJ2-5	CASSLRAVQETQYF	TGTGCCAGCAGTTTGAGGGCGGTCCAAGAGACCCAGTACTTC